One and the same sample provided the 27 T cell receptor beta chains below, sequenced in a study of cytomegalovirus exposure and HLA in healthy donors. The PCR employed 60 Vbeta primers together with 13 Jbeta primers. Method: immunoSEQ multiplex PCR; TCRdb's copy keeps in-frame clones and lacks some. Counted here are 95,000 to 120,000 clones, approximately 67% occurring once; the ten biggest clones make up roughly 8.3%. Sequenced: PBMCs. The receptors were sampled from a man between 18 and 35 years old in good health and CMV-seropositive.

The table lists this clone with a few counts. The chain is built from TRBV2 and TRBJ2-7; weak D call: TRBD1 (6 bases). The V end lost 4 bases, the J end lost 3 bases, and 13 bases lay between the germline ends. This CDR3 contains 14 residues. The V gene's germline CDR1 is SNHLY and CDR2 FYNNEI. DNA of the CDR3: TGTGCCAGCAGTGGAGGCAGGGGCTACTACGAGCAGTACGTC. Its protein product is CASSGGRGYYEQYV.

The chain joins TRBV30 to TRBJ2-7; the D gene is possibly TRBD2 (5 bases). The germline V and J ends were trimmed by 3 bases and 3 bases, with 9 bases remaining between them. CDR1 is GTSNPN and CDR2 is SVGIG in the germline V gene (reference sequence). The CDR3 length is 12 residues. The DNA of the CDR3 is TGTGCCTGGAGCCAGGCGGGCTACGAGCAGTACTTC. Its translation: CAWSQAGYEQYF.

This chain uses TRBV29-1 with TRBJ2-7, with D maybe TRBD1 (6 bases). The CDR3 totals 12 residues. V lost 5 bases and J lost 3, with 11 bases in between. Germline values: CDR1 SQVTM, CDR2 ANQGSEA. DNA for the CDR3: TGCAGCGTTCGGACAGCGAACTACGAGCAGTACGTC. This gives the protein CSVRTANYEQYV.

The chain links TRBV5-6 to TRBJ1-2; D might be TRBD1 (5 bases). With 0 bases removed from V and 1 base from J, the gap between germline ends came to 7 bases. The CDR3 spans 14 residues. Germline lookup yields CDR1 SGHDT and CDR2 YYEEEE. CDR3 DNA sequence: TGTGCCAGCAGCTTGGGCCAGGGTAACTATGGCTACACCTTC. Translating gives CASSLGQGNYGYTF.

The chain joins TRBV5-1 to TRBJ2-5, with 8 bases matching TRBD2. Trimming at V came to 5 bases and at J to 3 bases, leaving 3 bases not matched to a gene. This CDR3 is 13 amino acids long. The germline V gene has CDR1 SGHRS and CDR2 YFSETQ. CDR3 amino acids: CASRPGLEETQYF. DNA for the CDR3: TGCGCCAGCAGACCGGGACTAGAAGAGACCCAGTACTTC.

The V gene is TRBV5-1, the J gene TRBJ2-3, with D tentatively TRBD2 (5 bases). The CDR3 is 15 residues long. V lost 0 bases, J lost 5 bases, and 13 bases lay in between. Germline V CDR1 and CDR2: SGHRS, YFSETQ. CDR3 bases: TGCGCCAGCAGCTTGGTAGGAAACCGGGGAGATACGCAGTATTTT. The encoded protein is CASSLVGNRGDTQYF.

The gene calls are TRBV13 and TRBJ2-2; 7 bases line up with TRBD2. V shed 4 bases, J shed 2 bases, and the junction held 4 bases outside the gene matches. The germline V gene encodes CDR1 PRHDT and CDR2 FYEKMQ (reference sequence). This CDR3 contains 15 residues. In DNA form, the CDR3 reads TGTGCCAGCAGCTACGGGGGGACTAACACCGGGGAGCTGTTTTTT. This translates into CASSYGGTNTGELFF.

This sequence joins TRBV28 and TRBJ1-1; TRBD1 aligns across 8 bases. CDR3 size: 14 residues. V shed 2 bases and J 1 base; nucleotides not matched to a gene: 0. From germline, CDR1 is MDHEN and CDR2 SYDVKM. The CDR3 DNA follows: TGTGCCAGCAGTTTAGACAGGGGGAACACTGAAGCTTTCTTT. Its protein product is CASSLDRGNTEAFF.

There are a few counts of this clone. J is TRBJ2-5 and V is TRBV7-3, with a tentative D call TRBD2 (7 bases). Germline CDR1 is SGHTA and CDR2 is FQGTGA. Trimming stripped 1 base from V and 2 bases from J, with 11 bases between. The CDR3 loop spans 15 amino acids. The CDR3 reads CASSLRGGQQETQYF. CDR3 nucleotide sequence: TGTGCCAGCAGCTTAAGGGGGGGCCAGCAAGAGACCCAGTACTTC.

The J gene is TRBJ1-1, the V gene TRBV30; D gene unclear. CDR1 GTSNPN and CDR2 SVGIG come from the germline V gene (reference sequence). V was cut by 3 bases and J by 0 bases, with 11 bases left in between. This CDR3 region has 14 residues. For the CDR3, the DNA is TGTGCCTGGAGAGAAAGGACTCTGAACACTGAAGCTTTCTTT. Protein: CAWRERTLNTEAFF.

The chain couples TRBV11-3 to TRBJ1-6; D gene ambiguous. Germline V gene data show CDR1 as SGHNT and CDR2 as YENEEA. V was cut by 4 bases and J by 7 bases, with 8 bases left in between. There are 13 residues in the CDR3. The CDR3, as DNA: TGTGCCAGCAGCTCGGACTCCAATTCACCCCTCCACTTT. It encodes CASSSDSNSPLHF. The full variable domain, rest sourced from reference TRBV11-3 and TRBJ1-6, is EAGVVQSPRYKIIEKKQPVAFWCNPISGHNTLYWYLQNLGQGPELLIRYENEEAVDDSQLPKDRFSAERLKGVDSTLKIQPAELGDSAVYLCASSSDSNSPLHFGNGTRLTVT.

The CDR3, as DNA: TGTGCCAGTACCGCGAAACAGGGGGCGGGAAATTCACCCCTCCACTTT. Its translation: CASTAKQGAGNSPLHF. V usage is TRBV19 and J usage is TRBJ1-6; 9 bases align to TRBD1. Germline V lookup: CDR1 LNHDA, CDR2 SQIVND (reference sequence). The CDR3 contains 16 residues. Trimming took 7 bases from V and 7 from J; bases not matched to a gene: 11.

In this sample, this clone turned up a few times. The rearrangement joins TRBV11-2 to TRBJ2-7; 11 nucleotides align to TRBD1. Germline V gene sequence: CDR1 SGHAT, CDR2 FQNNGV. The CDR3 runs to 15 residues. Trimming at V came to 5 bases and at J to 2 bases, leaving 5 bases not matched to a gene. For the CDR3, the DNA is TGTGCCAGCAGCCCCGGACAGGGGGCTACCTACGAGCAGTACTTC. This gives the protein CASSPGQGATYEQYF. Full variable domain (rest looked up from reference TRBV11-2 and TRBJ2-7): EAGVAQSPRYKIIEKRQSVAFWCNPISGHATLYWYQQILGQGPKLLIQFQNNGVVDDSQLPKDRFSAERLKGVDSTLKIQPAKLEDSAVYLCASSPGQGATYEQYFGPGTRLTVT.

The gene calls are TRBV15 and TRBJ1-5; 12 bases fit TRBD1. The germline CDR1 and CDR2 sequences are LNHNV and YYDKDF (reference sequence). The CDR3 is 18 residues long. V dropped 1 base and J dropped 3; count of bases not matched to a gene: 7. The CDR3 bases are TGTGCCACCAGCAGAGGAAGGGGACAGGGGGCCTTCAATCAGCCCCAGCATTTT. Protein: CATSRGRGQGAFNQPQHF.

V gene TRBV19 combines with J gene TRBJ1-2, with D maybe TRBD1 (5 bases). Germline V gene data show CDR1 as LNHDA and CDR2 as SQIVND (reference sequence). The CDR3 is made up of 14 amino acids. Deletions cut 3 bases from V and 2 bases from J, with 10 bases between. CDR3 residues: CASSMVAGNYGYTF. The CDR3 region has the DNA TGTGCCAGTAGTATGGTAGCAGGGAACTATGGCTACACCTTC.

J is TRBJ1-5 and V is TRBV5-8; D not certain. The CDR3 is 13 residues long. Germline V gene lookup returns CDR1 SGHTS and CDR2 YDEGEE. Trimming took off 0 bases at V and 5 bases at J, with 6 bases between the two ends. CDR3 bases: TGTGCCAGCAGCTTGGCGGTGCATCAGCCCCAGCATTTT. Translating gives CASSLAVHQPQHF.

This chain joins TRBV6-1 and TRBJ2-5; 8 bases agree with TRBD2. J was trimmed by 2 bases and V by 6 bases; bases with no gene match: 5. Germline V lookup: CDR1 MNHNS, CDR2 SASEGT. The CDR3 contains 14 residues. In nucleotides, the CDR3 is TGTGCCAGCAGGTCCCGCGGGGGGCAAGAGACCCAGTACTTC. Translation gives CASRSRGGQETQYF.

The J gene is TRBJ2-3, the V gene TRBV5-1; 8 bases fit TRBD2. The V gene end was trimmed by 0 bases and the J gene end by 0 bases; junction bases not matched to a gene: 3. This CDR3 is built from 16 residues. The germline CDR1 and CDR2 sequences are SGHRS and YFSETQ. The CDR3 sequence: CASSLGIAGSTDTQYF. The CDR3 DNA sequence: TGCGCCAGCAGCTTGGGTATAGCGGGGAGCACAGATACGCAGTATTTT.

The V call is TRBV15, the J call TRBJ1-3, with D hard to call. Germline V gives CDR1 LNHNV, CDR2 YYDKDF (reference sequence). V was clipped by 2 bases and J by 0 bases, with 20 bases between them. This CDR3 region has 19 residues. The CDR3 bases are TGTGCCACCAGCAGATACAGCGGGCTGACCATAGACTCTGGAAACACCATATATTTT. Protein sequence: CATSRYSGLTIDSGNTIYF.

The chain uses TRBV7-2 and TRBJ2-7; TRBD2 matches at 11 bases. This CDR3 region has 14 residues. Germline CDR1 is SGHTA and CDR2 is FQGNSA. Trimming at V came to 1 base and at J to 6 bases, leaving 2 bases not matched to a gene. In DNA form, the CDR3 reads TGTGCCAGCAGCTTAGATAGCGGGGGGGCCGAGCAGTACTTC. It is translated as CASSLDSGGAEQYF. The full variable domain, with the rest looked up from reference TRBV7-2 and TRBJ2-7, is GAGVSQSPSNKVTEKGKDVELRCDPISGHTALYWYRQSLGQGLEFLIYFQGNSAPDKSGLPSDRFSAERTGGSVSTLTIQRTQQEDSAVYLCASSLDSGGAEQYFGPGTRLTVT.

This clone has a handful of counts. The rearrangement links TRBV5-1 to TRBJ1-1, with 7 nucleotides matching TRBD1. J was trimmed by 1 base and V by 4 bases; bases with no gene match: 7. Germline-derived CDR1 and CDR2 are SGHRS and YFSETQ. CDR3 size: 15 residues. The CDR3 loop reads CASSGMGQRNTEAFF. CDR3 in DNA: TGCGCCAGCAGCGGGATGGGACAGCGGAACACTGAAGCTTTCTTT.

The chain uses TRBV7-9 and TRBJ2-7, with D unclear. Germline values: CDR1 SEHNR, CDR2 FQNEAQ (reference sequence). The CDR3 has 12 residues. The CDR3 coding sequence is TGTTCCAGCAGCCTCGGGTGGCGCGAGCAGTACGTC. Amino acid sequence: CSSSLGWREQYV.

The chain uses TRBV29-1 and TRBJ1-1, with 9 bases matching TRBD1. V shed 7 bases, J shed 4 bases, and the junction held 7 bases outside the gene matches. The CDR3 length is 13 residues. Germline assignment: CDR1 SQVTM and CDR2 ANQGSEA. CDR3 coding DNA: TGCAGCGCAAGGACAGGGGCCAGCACTGAAGCTTTCTTT. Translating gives CSARTGASTEAFF. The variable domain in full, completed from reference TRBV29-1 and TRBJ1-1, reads SAVISQKPSRDICQRGTSLTIQCQVDSQVTMMFWYRQQPGQSLTLIATANQGSEATYESGFVIDKFPISRPNLTFSTLTVSNMSPEDSSIYLCSARTGASTEAFFGQGTRLTVV.

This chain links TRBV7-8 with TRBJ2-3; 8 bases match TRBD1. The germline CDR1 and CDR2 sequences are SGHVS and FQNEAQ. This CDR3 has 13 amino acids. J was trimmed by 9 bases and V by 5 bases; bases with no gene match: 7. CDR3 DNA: TGTGCCAGCAGCGGGACGGACAGGGCGACGCAGTATTTT. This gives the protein CASSGTDRATQYF.

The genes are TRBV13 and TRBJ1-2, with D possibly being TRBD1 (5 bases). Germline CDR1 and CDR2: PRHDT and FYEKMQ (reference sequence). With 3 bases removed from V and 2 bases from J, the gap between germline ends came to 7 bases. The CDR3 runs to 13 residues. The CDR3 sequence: CASSLGGNYGYTF. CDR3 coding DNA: TGTGCCAGCAGCTTGGGGGGGAACTATGGCTACACCTTC.

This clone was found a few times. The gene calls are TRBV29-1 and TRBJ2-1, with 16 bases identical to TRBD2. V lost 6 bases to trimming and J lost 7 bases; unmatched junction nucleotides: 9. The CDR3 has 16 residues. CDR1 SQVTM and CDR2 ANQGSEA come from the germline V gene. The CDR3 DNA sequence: TGCAGCGTCGGGACTAGCGGGGGGGCCGGCGAAAATGAGCAGTTCTTC. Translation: CSVGTSGGAGENEQFF.

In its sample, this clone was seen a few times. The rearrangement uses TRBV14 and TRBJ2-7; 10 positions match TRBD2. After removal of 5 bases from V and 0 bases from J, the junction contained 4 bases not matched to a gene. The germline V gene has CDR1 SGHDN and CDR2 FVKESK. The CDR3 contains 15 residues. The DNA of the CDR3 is TGTGCCAGCAGCAAACTAGCGGGGAGCTCCTACGAGCAGTACGTC. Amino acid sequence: CASSKLAGSSYEQYV.